The clone carrying this T cell receptor (beta chain) has just a few counts. The time point is: blood at routine non-recurrence follow-up after resection. This record comes from a study of spatial heterogeneity in lung cancer. Background on the study: 55 to 80 TRACERx patients with early, untreated non-small cell lung cancer donated samples. Compared with alpha-chain sequences, beta-chain sequences were consistently detected in greater numbers.

TCRdb analysed the 5' RACE reads with MiXCR anew, one entry per CDR3 protein. The table lists tens of thousands of distinct CDR3 sequences, just over 7.5% of them singletons, with roughly 9.9% in the top ten. J gave up 11 bases and V 6 bases, and 4 bases lay outside the gene matches. Germline V gives CDR1 LGHDT, CDR2 YNNKEL (reference sequence). The length of the CDR3 is 11 residues. The gene calls are TRBV3-1 and TRBJ1-1; 9 nucleotides agree with TRBD1. The TCR originated in a male donor with early-stage non-small cell lung cancer. This sample comprised PBMCs, obtained at follow-up. This CDR3 reads CASRQGARAFF. The DNA for the CDR3 is TGTGCCAGCAGACAGGGGGCGCGGGCTTTCTTT.